This TCR beta chain was retrieved from a study of blood T cell repertoires in COVID-19. Study context: Researchers got acute and convalescent COVID-19 samples from the United States, Italy and Spain. T cells, B-cell-depleted T cells, or PBMCs provided the cDNA or gDNA that served as material.

As processed by the authors: Estimation of nucleated cell counts was performed using reference gene primer amplification. Sequencing was performed with immunoSEQ multiplex PCR; in TCRdb, only in-frame clones are kept and a portion is missing. V, J and clone size reflect that table, while D and trimming were determined from the DNA. The sample has about 190,000 clones; around 83% are singletons. Germline CDR1 and CDR2: GTSNPN and SVGIG (reference sequence). The V end was cut by 5 bases, the J end by 0 bases, with 13 bases between. This CDR3 comprises 14 residues. The clonotype originates from a woman aged 40 to 50 with acute or convalescent COVID-19. Sequenced sample: peripheral blood. The genes are TRBV30 and TRBJ1-2, with a tentative D call TRBD1 (5 bases). The CDR3 coding sequence is TGTGCCTGGTGGCGACAGCTCGCTAACTATGGCTACACCTTC. Translation gives CAWWRQLANYGYTF.